This T cell receptor beta chain comes out of a study of blood T cell repertoires in COVID-19. Study-level information: Samples came from the United States, Italy and Spain, spanning acute and convalescent COVID-19.

CDR1 is MNHEY, CDR2 SVGAGI, per germline. V was cut by 2 bases and J by 8 bases, with 13 bases left in between. This CDR3 comprises 15 residues. Original processing notes: Reference gene primer amplification gave nucleated cell count estimates. Sequencing used immunoSEQ multiplex PCR; TCRdb keeps in-frame clones, though not all of them. V, J and clone size derive from that table, while D and trimming were established from the DNA sequence. The sample lists under 200,000 clones; 85% were seen once. This chain uses TRBV6-5 with TRBJ1-6; D is possibly TRBD1 (5 bases). This receptor was obtained from a woman at least 80 years old with acute or convalescent COVID-19. Specimen: peripheral blood. The CDR3 region has the DNA TGTGCCAGCAGTTACCGACAGTCTGGCGATTCACCCCTCCACTTT. This gives the protein CASSYRQSGDSPLHF.